This T cell receptor beta chain is from a study of cytomegalovirus exposure and HLA in healthy donors. Points from the study as a whole: Apart from CMV serostatus, no immune exposure information was available. What TCR beta sequences reportedly achieved was accurate prediction of HLA-A and HLA-B alleles in most subjects.

Notes on this clone: Its target is unknown.

Germline V gene data show CDR1 as MNHNY and CDR2 as SVGAGI (reference sequence). The V gene lost 0 bases and the J gene lost 2 bases, with 10 bases spanning the gap. CDR3 length: 15 amino acids. The PCR was carried out with 60 Vbeta primers and 13 Jbeta primers. Method: immunoSEQ multiplex PCR; TCRdb's copy keeps in-frame clones and lacks some. The data show 100,000 to 150,000 clones, 6.5% to 9.5% seen once. The sequencing sample was made of PBMCs. The V call is TRBV6-6, the J call TRBJ2-5; D possibly corresponds to TRBD2 (5 bases). The receptor was derived from a man aged 35-49 years in good health and CMV-seronegative. CDR3 amino acids: CASSYSFGDQETQYF. The CDR3, as DNA: TGTGCCAGCAGTTACTCGTTCGGGGATCAAGAGACCCAGTACTTC.